This T cell receptor (beta chain) emerged from a study of T cell repertoires in cytomegalovirus infection. Study information: Indications came from public TCR beta signatures; they pointed to CMV infection and to a matching HLA type. Study-wide findings and caveats: Dominant in the ex vivo response were TCR beta clonotypes restricted by HLA-C and specific for CMV.

Comments on this clonotype: Its antigen is still unknown.

TCRdb itself ran the reads through MiXCR, one entry per CDR3 protein. This table has about 920,000 distinct CDR3 sequences, roughly 30% appearing once. The sequence was obtained from a human donor in good health (CMV status not recorded). Some clones in this sample may be carry-over from other donors' samples. The sample in question was cultured CD8+ T cells from PBMCs, obtained from culture after CMV antigen stimulation.

For the CDR3, the DNA is TGTGCCAGTACTTGGGACAGGGGAACTGAAGCTTTCTTT. Protein sequence: CASTWDRGTEAFF. The chain combines TRBV19 with TRBJ1-1, with 10 nucleotides matching TRBD1. J gave up 5 bases and V 7 bases, and 4 bases lay outside the gene matches. The CDR3 contains 13 residues. Germline loops: CDR1 LNHDA, CDR2 SQIVND (reference sequence).